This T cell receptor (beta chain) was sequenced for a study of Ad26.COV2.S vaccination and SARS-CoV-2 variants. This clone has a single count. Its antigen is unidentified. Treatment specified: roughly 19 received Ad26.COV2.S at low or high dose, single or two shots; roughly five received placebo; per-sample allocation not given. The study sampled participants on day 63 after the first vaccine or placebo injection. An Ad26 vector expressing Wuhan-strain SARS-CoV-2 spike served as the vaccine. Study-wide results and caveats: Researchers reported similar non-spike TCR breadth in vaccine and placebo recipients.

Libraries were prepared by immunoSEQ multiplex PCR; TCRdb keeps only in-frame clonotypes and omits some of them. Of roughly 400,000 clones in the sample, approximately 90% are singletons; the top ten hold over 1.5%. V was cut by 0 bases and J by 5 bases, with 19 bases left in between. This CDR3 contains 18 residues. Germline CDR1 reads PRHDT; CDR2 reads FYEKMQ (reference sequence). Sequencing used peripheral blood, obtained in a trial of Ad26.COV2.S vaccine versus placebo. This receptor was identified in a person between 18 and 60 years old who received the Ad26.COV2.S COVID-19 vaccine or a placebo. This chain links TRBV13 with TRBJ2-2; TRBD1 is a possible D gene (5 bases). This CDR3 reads CASSLGQLLGLRTGELFF. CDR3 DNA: TGTGCCAGCAGCTTAGGTCAACTCCTGGGGCTAAGGACCGGGGAGCTGTTTTTT. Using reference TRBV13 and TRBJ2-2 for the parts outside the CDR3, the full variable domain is AAGVIQSPRHLIKEKRETATLKCYPIPRHDTVYWYQQGPGQDPQFLISFYEKMQSDKGSIPDRFSAQQFSDYHSELNMSSLELGDSALYFCASSLGQLLGLRTGELFFGEGSRLTVL.